This T cell receptor (beta chain) emerged from a study of T cell repertoires in cytomegalovirus infection. Using its own MiXCR run on the reads, TCRdb lists one record per CDR3 protein. This sample has about 400,000 distinct CDR3 sequences, with about a sixth found just once. Study-wide results and limits: The response measured ex vivo was dominated by TCR beta clonotypes (HLA-C-restricted and CMV-specific). Cumulative frequency (of public TCR beta family members) identified carriers of CMV plus the relevant HLA.

Remarks on this clonotype: No antigen is known for it.

In germline, CDR1 is KGHSH, CDR2 LQKENI. There are 14 residues in the CDR3. V gave up 5 bases and J gave up 5 bases, with 15 bases separating them. The receptor's source is a human donor in good health (CMV status not recorded). Some clones in this sample may be carry-over from other donors' samples. The gene calls are TRBV18 and TRBJ1-2; D perhaps matches TRBD1 (6 bases). What was sequenced was PBMCs. The CDR3 DNA is TGTGCCAGCTCAAACGCGGGGGGCGCGTATGGCTACACCTTC. Its translation is CASSNAGGAYGYTF.